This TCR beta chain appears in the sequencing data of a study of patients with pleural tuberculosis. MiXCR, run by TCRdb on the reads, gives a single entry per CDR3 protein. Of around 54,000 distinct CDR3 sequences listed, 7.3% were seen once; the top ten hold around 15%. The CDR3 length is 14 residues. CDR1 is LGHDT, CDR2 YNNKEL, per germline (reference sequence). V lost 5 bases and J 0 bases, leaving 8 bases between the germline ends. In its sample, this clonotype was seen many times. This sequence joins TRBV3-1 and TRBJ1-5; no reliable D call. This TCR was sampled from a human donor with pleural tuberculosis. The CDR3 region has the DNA TGTGCCAGCAGCGAAGCCCATAGCAATCAGCCCCAGCATTTT. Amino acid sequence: CASSEAHSNQPQHF.